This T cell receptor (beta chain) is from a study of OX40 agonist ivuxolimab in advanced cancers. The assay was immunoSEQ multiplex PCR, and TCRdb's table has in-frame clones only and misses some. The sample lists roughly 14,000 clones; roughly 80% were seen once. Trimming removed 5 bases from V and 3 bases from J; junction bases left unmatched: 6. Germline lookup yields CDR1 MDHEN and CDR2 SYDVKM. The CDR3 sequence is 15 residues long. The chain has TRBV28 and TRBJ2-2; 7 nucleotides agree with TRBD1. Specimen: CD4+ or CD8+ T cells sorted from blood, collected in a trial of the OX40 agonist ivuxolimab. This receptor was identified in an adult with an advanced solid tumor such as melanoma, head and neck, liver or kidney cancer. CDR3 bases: TGTGCCAGCAGTCCTGAGACAGGGTACACCGGGGAGCTGTTTTTT. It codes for CASSPETGYTGELFF.